Listed below are T cell receptor beta chains from one sample, sequenced in a study of shared clonotypes between healthy human individuals. Data came from immunoSEQ multiplex PCR; TCRdb stores just in-frame clones and leaves some out. Of hundreds of thousands of clones in the sample, about 96% were seen once. Sequenced sample: naive CD8+ T cells sorted from blood. The receptors shown here come from a woman in her twenties or thirties in good health. The CDR3 runs from the conserved cysteine through the conserved F or W. A D gene is named only where the DNA matches it firmly. Some rows have no size entry. The others give once, few or many, or a class for an expanded clone.

d_gene,v_gene,abundance,j_gene,CDR3nt,CDR3aa
TRBD1,TRBV15,.,TRBJ1-5,TGTGCCACCAGTAATACTGGGACAGGCAATCAGCCCCAGCATTTT,CATSNTGTGNQPQHF
.,TRBV27,.,TRBJ2-1,TGTGCCAGCAGCGACCCACCGGGTCTCAATGAGCAGTTCTTC,CASSDPPGLNEQFF
.,TRBV2,.,TRBJ1-5,TGTGCCAGCAGTGAAATCAATTTGGGACATAATCCCTTACCCCAGCATTTT,CASSEINLGHNPLPQHF
.,TRBV29-1,.,TRBJ1-1,TGCAGCGTTGTCTTCCTGGGCACTGAAGCTTTCTTT,CSVVFLGTEAFF
TRBD1,TRBV9,.,TRBJ2-7,TGTGCCAGCAGCGAAGGGACAGAAGACTACGAGCAGTACTTC,CASSEGTEDYEQYF
TRBD1,TRBV27,.,TRBJ1-5,TGTGCCACCGCCGGGACAGGGGTGGGTCAGCCCCAGCATTTT,CATAGTGVGQPQHF
TRBD1,TRBV7-9,.,TRBJ2-5,TGTGCCAGCAGCTTTTGGGATGAAGGCAGGGGGCATGAGACCCAGTACTTC,CASSFWDEGRGHETQYF
TRBD1,TRBV13,.,TRBJ1-2,TGTGCCAGCAGCGCCGGGACAGGGGGCCTTGAGGGAAGTGGCTACACCTTC,CASSAGTGGLEGSGYTF
.,TRBV5-1,.,TRBJ2-7,TGCGCCAGCAGCGCCCCGGGGGAGATGGAGCAGTACTTC,CASSAPGEMEQYF
TRBD2,TRBV7-9,.,TRBJ2-3,TGTGCCAGCATTCCCCCAACTAGCGGGGAGCAGTATTTT,CASIPPTSGEQYF
.,TRBV9,few,TRBJ1-5,TGTGCCAGCAGCGTAGGGTCGGGCAATCAGCCCCAGCATTTT,CASSVGSGNQPQHF
.,TRBV28,.,TRBJ1-2,TGTGCCAGCAGTCCCTTAGGAGCTAACTATGGCTACACCTTC,CASSPLGANYGYTF
TRBD2,TRBV27,.,TRBJ2-3,TGTGCCAGCAGTTCCCCCCGACTAAGCGGGGCCTCCAATACGCAGTATTTT,CASSSPRLSGASNTQYF
TRBD2,TRBV15,.,TRBJ2-1,TGTGCCACCAGCCCTAGCGGGAGATCCTCCTACAATGAGCAGTTCTTC,CATSPSGRSSYNEQFF
.,TRBV5-6,.,TRBJ2-1,TGTGCCAGCAGCCCCCCAACGGTCCTCTACAATGAGCAGTTCTTC,CASSPPTVLYNEQFF
.,TRBV6-6,.,TRBJ1-3,TGTGCCAGCAGTTACTCGGCGGAAACCTCTGGAAACACCATATATTTT,CASSYSAETSGNTIYF
.,TRBV9,.,TRBJ2-7,TGTGCCAGCAGCGTAGGGGGCTCCTCCTACGAGCAGTACTTC,CASSVGGSSYEQYF
TRBD1,TRBV2,.,TRBJ2-6,TGTGCCAGCGAGGGGGCCTGGGCCAACGTCCTGACTTTC,CASEGAWANVLTF
TRBD2,TRBV9,.,TRBJ2-5,TGTGCCAGCAGCGGGACTAGCGGGAGGGGGTTAGAGACCCAGTACTTC,CASSGTSGRGLETQYF
.,TRBV7-9,once,TRBJ2-7,TGTGCCAGCAGTCGACCACTTACCTACGAGCAGTACTTC,CASSRPLTYEQYF
.,TRBV6-1,.,TRBJ2-7,TGTGCCAGCAGTGATGGTGGAGACTACGAGCAGTACTTC,CASSDGGDYEQYF
.,TRBV27,.,TRBJ2-6,TGTGCCAGCAGTTTTTCATCTGGGGCCAACGTCCTGACTTTC,CASSFSSGANVLTF
TRBD2,TRBV28,.,TRBJ2-7,TGTGCCAGCCGGGACTCGTTTTGGGAGGGGCAGTACTTC,CASRDSFWEGQYF
TRBD2,TRBV7-9,.,TRBJ2-7,TGTGCCAGCAGCTCCACTAGCGGGAGAATCTACGAGCAGTACTTC,CASSSTSGRIYEQYF
.,TRBV27,.,TRBJ1-1,TGTGCCAGCAGAATCTTCCGGAGCACTGAAGCTTTCTTT,CASRIFRSTEAFF
.,TRBV7-9,.,TRBJ1-1,TGTGCCAGCAGCTCGCCAGGGGTCCGGGCTGTCCCACGTGAAGCTTTCTTT,CASSSPGVRAVPREAFF
.,TRBV6-5,.,TRBJ1-2,TGTGCCAGCAGGGGAGAGCATAACTATGGCTACACCTTC,CASRGEHNYGYTF
.,TRBV12-2,.,TRBJ2-1,TGTGCAAGTCGCGCCGGACCACGTAATGAGCAGTTCTTC,CASRAGPRNEQFF
TRBD1,TRBV30,.,TRBJ2-1,TGTGCCGCAAACCCGGGACAGGTCACTGAGCAGTTCTTC,CAANPGQVTEQFF
.,TRBV10-3,.,TRBJ2-2,TGTGCCATCAGTGAGCCCGCTAGCGCCGCCGGGGAGCTGTTTTTT,CAISEPASAAGELFF
.,TRBV5-1,.,TRBJ2-7,TGCGCCAGCAGCTGGGGGGGACAGAATACCTACGAGCAGTACTTC,CASSWGGQNTYEQYF
.,TRBV7-7,.,TRBJ2-1,TGTGCCAGCAGCTTAGTCCCAGGTTCCTACAATGAGCAGTTCTTC,CASSLVPGSYNEQFF
TRBD2,TRBV7-2,.,TRBJ2-1,TGTGCCAGCAGCTTACGCGCCCTCGGCGGCGGGAGAGCCCATGAGCAGTTCTTC,CASSLRALGGGRAHEQFF
.,TRBV27,.,TRBJ2-1,TGTGCCAGCAGTTTATCCAGTGGGGTCCCCTACAATGAGCAGTTCTTC,CASSLSSGVPYNEQFF
.,TRBV27,.,TRBJ1-1,TGTGCCAGCAGTTTACCAACCCTCGGGACCATGAACACTGAAGCTTTCTTT,CASSLPTLGTMNTEAFF